These 30 T cell receptor beta chains share one sample of origin, sequenced in a study of blood T cells in healthy people across ages. Sample-barcoded 5' priming and a J-beta primer mix drove a second PCR of about 6 to 12 cycles. In TCRdb, the 5' RACE reads were re-called with MiXCR into one record per CDR3 protein. Of about 770,000 distinct CDR3 sequences listed, under 45% are singletons. The material sequenced was blood. Receptors originate from a man in his sixties in good health.

The chain is built from TRBV5-1 and TRBJ2-1, with 10 bases fitting TRBD2. The CDR3 runs to 16 residues. CDR1 is SGHRS, CDR2 YFSETQ, per germline. V gave up 4 bases and J gave up 10 bases; unmatched junction bases: 14. The CDR3 sequence is CASSDLLSGGAREQFF. CDR3 DNA sequence: TGCGCCAGCAGCGATCTACTAAGCGGGGGGGCCCGGGAGCAGTTCTTC.

This chain joins TRBV20-1 and TRBJ2-3; 7 nucleotides align to TRBD2. Germline-derived CDR1 and CDR2 are DFQATT and SNEGSKA (reference sequence). V was pared by 3 bases and J by 0 bases, with 9 bases of the junction left unmatched. The CDR3 has 16 amino acids. In nucleotides, the CDR3 is TGCAGTGCTAGGCCTGGGGGGGGTGATAGCACAGATACGCAGTATTTT. Translation gives CSARPGGGDSTDTQYF.

The chain employs TRBV4-3 and TRBJ2-5; the D gene could be TRBD1 or TRBD2 (5 bases each). The J call may be mistaken, given a closer DNA end match to TRBJ2-7. CDR1 LGHNA and CDR2 YSLEER come from the germline V gene. The CDR3 consists of 16 residues. Here the CDR3 DNA reads TGCGCCAGCAGCCAAGCCCCCGGGACCGGAAGCTACGAGCAGTACTTC. Protein product: CASSQAPGTGSYEQYF.

The chain uses TRBV20-1 and TRBJ2-2; D remains unclear. CDR1 DFQATT and CDR2 SNEGSKA come from the germline V gene (reference sequence). CDR3 length equals 14 residues. Deletions cut 3 bases from V and 4 bases from J, with 12 bases between. The CDR3 loop reads CSARKSDGTGELFF. CDR3 in DNA: TGCAGTGCTAGGAAGTCAGACGGCACCGGGGAGCTGTTTTTT.

A few counts support this clonotype. The genes are TRBV7-2 and TRBJ1-5; D is ambiguous. Between the trimmed V and J ends, which lost 3 bases and 6 bases, there was a span of 12 bases. The CDR3 covers 14 residues. Germline assignment: CDR1 SGHTA and CDR2 FQGNSA. CDR3 DNA sequence: TGTGCCAGCAGCTTGGAGGCTTTGGGTCAGCCCCAGCATTTT. Its protein product is CASSLEALGQPQHF. Drawing the rest from reference TRBV7-2 and TRBJ1-5, the complete variable domain is GAGVSQSPSNKVTEKGKDVELRCDPISGHTALYWYRQSLGQGLEFLIYFQGNSAPDKSGLPSDRFSAERTGGSVSTLTIQRTQQEDSAVYLCASSLEALGQPQHFGDGTRLSIL.

This rearrangement joins TRBV20-1 to TRBJ2-3; no clear D gene. Germline CDR1 is DFQATT and CDR2 is SNEGSKA (reference sequence). The CDR3 has 13 residues. The germline V and J ends were trimmed by 0 bases and 3 bases, with 7 bases remaining between them. CDR3 in amino acids: CSARDYITDTQYF. The DNA of the CDR3 is TGCAGTGCTAGAGATTACATAACAGATACGCAGTATTTT.

The J gene is TRBJ2-4, the V gene TRBV3-1; no definite D call. The last part of the DNA fits TRBJ2-7 better; the J call may be wrong. Per germline, CDR1 LGHDT and CDR2 YNNKEL (reference sequence). CDR3 length: 16 residues. The CDR3 bases are TGTGCCAGCAGCCAGGGCCCACGCCTAAAAAACTACGAGCAGTACTTC. Residues: CASSQGPRLKNYEQYF.

The V call is TRBV6-2 or TRBV6-3, the J call TRBJ1-5; maybe TRBD1 (5 bases). The germline V and J ends were trimmed by 4 bases and 3 bases, with 16 bases remaining between them. Looked up from germline, CDR1 is MNHEY and CDR2 is SVGEGT. There are 16 residues in the CDR3. CDR3 sequence reads: CASSSSRVRSNQPQHF. In DNA, the CDR3 is TGTGCCAGCAGTTCCTCCAGGGTCCGCTCCAATCAGCCCCAGCATTTT.

This chain joins TRBV12-5 and TRBJ1-2, with a tentative D call TRBD1 (5 bases). The CDR3 spans 13 residues. The V gene lost 7 bases and the J gene lost 2 bases, with 11 bases spanning the gap. CDR1 and CDR2 from the germline V gene are LGHNT and FRNRAP. This chain's CDR3 is CASAKAGNYGYTF. The CDR3 nucleotides read TGTGCTAGTGCTAAGGCAGGGAACTATGGCTACACCTTC. Supplemented by reference TRBV12-5 and TRBJ1-2, the full variable domain reads DARVTQTPRHKVTEMGQEVTMRCQPILGHNTVFWYRQTMMQGLELLAYFRNRAPLDDSGMPKDRFSAEMPDATLATLKIQPSEPRDSAVYFCASAKAGNYGYTFGSGTRLTVV.

This clonotype was seen a few times. The genes are TRBV5-1 and TRBJ2-1; 9 nucleotides align to TRBD1. This CDR3 region has 15 residues. Germline V lookup: CDR1 SGHRS, CDR2 YFSETQ. V was pared by 4 bases and J by 10 bases, with 12 bases of the junction left unmatched. CDR3 in amino acids: CASSPGQGTTLEQFF. DNA of the CDR3: TGCGCCAGCAGCCCGGGACAGGGAACAACTCTGGAGCAGTTCTTC.

The V gene is TRBV14, the J gene TRBJ1-2, with D unclear. CDR3 length: 13 residues. Trimming cost V 4 bases and J 8 bases, with 14 bases left between them. Germline loops: CDR1 SGHDN, CDR2 FVKESK. The CDR3 sequence: CASSLRERSGYTF. In DNA form, the CDR3 reads TGTGCCAGCAGCCTCCGCGAAAGGTCCGGCTACACCTTC.

The rearrangement links TRBV27 to TRBJ1-6; weak D call: TRBD1 (5 bases). The V and J ends lost 6 bases and 7 bases respectively, with 10 bases between them. This CDR3 comprises 13 residues. The germline V gene has CDR1 MNHEY and CDR2 SMNVEV (reference sequence). CDR3 amino acids: CASRTGRNSPLHF. As DNA, the CDR3 is TGTGCCAGCAGGACGGGACGCAATTCACCCCTCCACTTT.

This rearrangement joins TRBV20-1 to TRBJ2-1, with D possibly being TRBD2 (6 bases). The CDR3 has 13 residues. The V gene's germline CDR1 is DFQATT and CDR2 SNEGSKA (reference sequence). V gave up 5 bases and J gave up 6 bases, with 14 bases separating them. As DNA, the CDR3 is TGCAGTGCTGGCCGGGGACTGGTCAATGAGCAGTTCTTC. Its protein product is CSAGRGLVNEQFF.

The rearrangement uses TRBV6-5 and TRBJ2-1, with D perhaps matching TRBD1 (8 bases). CDR3 length: 18 amino acids. The V end was cut by 1 base, the J end by 6 bases, with 22 bases between. CDR1 and CDR2 (germline): MNHEY, SVGAGI. The CDR3 DNA reads as TGTGCCAGCAGTTACTTGGGACAGGCAGGGACTATCCTCAATGAGCAGTTCTTC. Protein: CASSYLGQAGTILNEQFF.

This clonotype has a handful of counts. This sequence joins TRBV10-3 and TRBJ2-7; D gene ambiguous. V was shortened by 4 bases and J by 0 bases, with 16 bases between the two germline ends. CDR3 length equals 16 residues. Germline lookup yields CDR1 ENHRY and CDR2 SYGVKD. CDR3 nucleotide sequence: TGTGCCATCAGTGGTTCCCCGGACCGATACTCCTACGAGCAGTACTTC. Amino acid sequence: CAISGSPDRYSYEQYF.

V is TRBV4-3 and J is TRBJ1-6, with 9 nucleotides matching TRBD1. This CDR3 has 16 amino acids. Per the germline V gene, CDR1 is LGHNA and CDR2 is YSLEER. V shed 4 bases and J 10 bases; nucleotides not matched to a gene: 11. The CDR3 spells CASSRDREGTRSPLHF. The DNA for the CDR3 is TGCGCCAGCAGCCGGGACAGGGAAGGGACGCGGTCACCCCTCCACTTT.

The chain employs TRBV5-1 and TRBJ2-2; D gene uncertain. This CDR3 has 15 residues. Germline V gene lookup returns CDR1 SGHRS and CDR2 YFSETQ. V shed 2 bases and J shed 1 base, with 9 bases lying between them. The CDR3 DNA follows: TGCGCCAGCAGCTTCAACGAATTGAACACCGGGGAGCTGTTTTTT. Translation: CASSFNELNTGELFF.

V usage is TRBV5-5 and J usage is TRBJ2-7; 7 positions match TRBD1. Germline V gene sequence: CDR1 SGHKS, CDR2 YYEKEE (reference sequence). This CDR3 spans 15 amino acids. V was clipped by 0 bases and J by 3 bases; unmatched bases: 6. The CDR3 DNA is TGTGCCAGCAGCTTGGAGGTGACAGGGAACTACGAGCAGTACTTC. It encodes CASSLEVTGNYEQYF.

This clonotype was found a few times. V usage is TRBV7-2 and J usage is TRBJ2-5; D unresolved. Trimming removed 0 bases at V and 4 bases at J, with 9 bases between. The CDR3 totals 14 residues. CDR1 is SGHTA, CDR2 FQGNSA, per germline. Written as DNA, the CDR3 is TGTGCCAGCAGCTTAGCTACCTCGCGAGAGACCCAGTACTTC. It codes for CASSLATSRETQYF.

This clonotype was seen ten or more times. The genes are TRBV15 and TRBJ2-1; D is perhaps TRBD1 or TRBD2 (5 bases each). The germline gives CDR1 LNHNV, CDR2 YYDKDF (reference sequence). The ends were cut back, 5 bases at V and 7 bases at J, with 15 bases in the middle. This CDR3 has 14 amino acids. The CDR3 region is CATSRGVIGNEQFF. The CDR3 nucleotides read TGTGCCACCAGCCGGGGCGTCATTGGGAATGAGCAGTTCTTC.

This CDR3 is CASSALSNEKLFF. In DNA form, the CDR3 reads TGTGCCAGCAGTGCCCTCAGTAATGAAAAACTGTTTTTT. V is TRBV25-1 and J is TRBJ1-4, with D unresolved. In germline, CDR1 is MGHDK, CDR2 SYGVNS. The CDR3 totals 13 residues. The V gene lost 4 bases and the J gene lost 4 bases, with 7 bases spanning the gap. The variable domain in full, completed from reference TRBV25-1 and TRBJ1-4, reads EADIYQTPRYLVIGTGKKITLECSQTMGHDKMYWYQQDPGMELHLIHYSYGVNSTEKGDLSSESTVSRIRTEHFPLTLESARPSHTSQYLCASSALSNEKLFFGSGTQLSVL.

A few counts support this clonotype. This chain connects TRBV12-3 or TRBV12-4 to TRBJ2-7; D gene uncertain. The CDR3 is made up of 13 amino acids. Deletions cut 6 bases from V and 3 bases from J, with 12 bases between. The CDR3 sequence: CASSTLEGYEQYF. CDR3 nucleotides: TGTGCCAGCAGCACATTGGAAGGCTACGAGCAGTACTTC.

The CDR3 loop reads CASSVGYAGGITDTQYF. The CDR3, as DNA: TGTGCCAGCAGCGTAGGATACGCGGGGGGAATCACAGATACGCAGTATTTT. The V gene is TRBV9, the J gene TRBJ2-3; 8 nucleotides agree with TRBD2. Trimming removed 0 bases from V and 2 bases from J; junction bases left unmatched: 8. Germline loops: CDR1 SGDLS, CDR2 YYNGEE. The CDR3 is made up of 17 amino acids.

The V gene is TRBV10-2, the J gene TRBJ2-2, with TRBD2 matching 8 bases. The germline gives CDR1 WSHSY, CDR2 SAAADI. After removal of 2 bases from V and 2 bases from J, the junction contained 7 bases not matched to a gene. This CDR3 is built from 17 residues. For the CDR3, the DNA is TGCGCCAGCAGTGAGGGCGGGGGGACCAGAAACACCGGGGAGCTGTTTTTT. Its protein product is CASSEGGGTRNTGELFF.

This clonotype has just a few counts. The J gene is TRBJ2-1, the V gene TRBV20-1; TRBD2 might be the D (7 bases). CDR1 is DFQATT, CDR2 SNEGSKA, per germline (reference sequence). This CDR3 contains 13 residues. V lost 5 bases to trimming and J lost 5 bases, with 13 bases between them. The CDR3 loop is CSAGGGANNEQFF. DNA of the CDR3: TGCAGTGCTGGGGGGGGCGCCAACAATGAGCAGTTCTTC.

Only a few counts were recorded for this clonotype. This chain joins TRBV7-9 and TRBJ1-2, with D tentatively TRBD1 (6 bases). The CDR3 contains 14 residues. CDR1 and CDR2 from the germline V gene are SEHNR and FQNEAQ (reference sequence). V was clipped by 6 bases and J by 5 bases, with 16 bases between them. The DNA for the CDR3 is TGTGCCAGCAGTCAAAACAGGGTCGGTTATGGCTACACCTTC. Its protein is CASSQNRVGYGYTF.

The chain has TRBV6-6 and TRBJ2-3, with a tentative D call TRBD1 (6 bases). The germline V gene encodes CDR1 MNHNY and CDR2 SVGAGI (reference sequence). The CDR3 has 14 amino acids. Trimming took 11 bases from V and 3 from J, leaving 18 bases between them. This CDR3 is CASRLAQGTDTQYF. The CDR3 nucleotides are TGTGCCTCACGCCTGGCCCAGGGGACAGATACGCAGTATTTT.

This clonotype was detected a few times. This chain joins TRBV2 and TRBJ2-5; no firm D call. V was cut by 4 bases and J by 5 bases, with 11 bases left in between. There are 13 residues in the CDR3. Looked up from germline, CDR1 is SNHLY and CDR2 is FYNNEI. CDR3 protein: CASSVWGGETQYF. The CDR3, as DNA: TGTGCCAGCAGTGTTTGGGGTGGGGAGACCCAGTACTTC.

The chain joins TRBV28 to TRBJ1-6, with unresolved D. The CDR3 totals 12 residues. Germline V gives CDR1 MDHEN, CDR2 SYDVKM. V was cut by 3 bases and J by 13 bases, with 10 bases left in between. CDR3 DNA sequence: TGTGCCAGCAGTTTTTGGGAATCGCCCCTCCACTTT. Protein sequence: CASSFWESPLHF.

This clonotype showed up many times. V and J are TRBV25-1 and TRBJ1-2; no firm D call. V was cut by 6 bases and J by 6 bases, with 14 bases left in between. Germline V CDR1 and CDR2: MGHDK, SYGVNS. The CDR3 sequence is 13 residues long. The CDR3 DNA reads TGTGCCAGCAGCGGTTTTCGGGATCATGGCTACACCTTC. Its protein is CASSGFRDHGYTF.